This T cell receptor (beta chain) is drawn from a study of cytomegalovirus exposure and HLA in healthy donors. Losses at the gene ends were 1 base for V and 6 bases for J; bases not matched to a gene: 11. Germline V gene sequence: CDR1 MDHEN, CDR2 SYDVKM. CDR3 length equals 17 residues. The PCR ran on 60 Vbeta and 13 Jbeta primers. The table came from immunoSEQ multiplex PCR; TCRdb's copy has only in-frame clones and leaves some out. The sample holds approximately 73,000 clones, around 60% seen once. The sample consisted of PBMCs. The chain has TRBV28 and TRBJ2-7; the match to TRBD2 covers 11 bases. The sequence came from a man aged 30 to 39 in good health and CMV-seropositive. CDR3 in DNA: TGTGCCAGCAGTTTATCTCCTAGGCTAGCGGGAGGCGGCGAGCAGTACTTC. It translates to CASSLSPRLAGGGEQYF. Complete variable domain (other parts from reference TRBV28 and TRBJ2-7): DVKVTQSSRYLVKRTGEKVFLECVQDMDHENMFWYRQDPGLGLRLIYFSYDVKMKEKGDIPEGYSVSREKKERFSLILESASTNQTSMYLCASSLSPRLAGGGEQYFGPGTRLTVT.